The sequence of this T cell receptor (beta chain) was determined in a study of OX40 agonist ivuxolimab in advanced cancers. Study overall: Ivuxolimab, which patients received intravenously every 2 weeks, was dosed at 0.01 to 10 mg/kg. People in dose escalation had one of these cancers: hepatocellular carcinoma, melanoma, renal cell or head and neck cancer. Study conclusions and caveats: Clonal expansion from baseline to week 6 occurred in both CD4+ and CD8+ T cells.

Points on this clone: Its antigen is undetermined.

Some clones are missing from TCRdb's copy, which holds only in-frame ones; the method was immunoSEQ multiplex PCR. The table lists approximately 94,000 clones, 91% of them singletons. The trim removed 4 bases at V and 2 bases at J, leaving 6 bases unmatched. The CDR3 length is 15 residues. From germline, CDR1 is SGHTS and CDR2 YDEGEE. The V gene is TRBV5-8, the J gene TRBJ2-1, with 7 bases that match TRBD2. Sequenced here: CD4+ or CD8+ T cells sorted from blood, sampled in a trial of the OX40 agonist ivuxolimab. This TCR derives from an adult with an advanced solid tumor such as melanoma, head and neck, liver or kidney cancer. CDR3 sequence: CASSGRLAAYNEQFF. CDR3 DNA sequence: TGTGCCAGCAGCGGGAGACTAGCAGCCTACAATGAGCAGTTCTTC. Full variable domain (remainder filled in from reference TRBV5-8 and TRBJ2-1): EAGVTQSPTHLIKTRGQQATLRCSPISGHTSVYWYQQALGLGLQFLLWYDEGEERNRGNFPPRFSGRQFPNYSSELNVNALELEDSALYLCASSGRLAAYNEQFFGPGTRLTVL.